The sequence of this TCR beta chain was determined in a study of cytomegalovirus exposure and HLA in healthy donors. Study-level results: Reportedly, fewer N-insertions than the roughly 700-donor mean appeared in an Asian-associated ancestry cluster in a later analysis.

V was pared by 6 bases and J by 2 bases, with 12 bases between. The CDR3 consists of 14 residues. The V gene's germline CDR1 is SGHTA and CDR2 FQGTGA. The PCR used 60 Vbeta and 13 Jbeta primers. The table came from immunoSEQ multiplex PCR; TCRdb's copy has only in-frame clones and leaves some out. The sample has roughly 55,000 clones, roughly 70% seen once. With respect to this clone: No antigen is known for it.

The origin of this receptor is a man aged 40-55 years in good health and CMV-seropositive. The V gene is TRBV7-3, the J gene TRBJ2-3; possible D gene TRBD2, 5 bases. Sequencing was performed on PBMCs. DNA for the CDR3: TGTGCCAGCAGTCGGAGCGGACCCACAGATACGCAGTATTTT. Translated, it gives CASSRSGPTDTQYF. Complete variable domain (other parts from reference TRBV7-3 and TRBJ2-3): GAGVSQTPSNKVTEKGKYVELRCDPISGHTALYWYRQSLGQGPEFLIYFQGTGAADDSGLPNDRFFAVRPEGSVSTLKIQRTERGDSAVYLCASSRSGPTDTQYFGPGTRLTVL.